This T cell receptor (beta chain) was obtained from a study of T cell repertoires in cytomegalovirus infection. Study information: Carrying CMV and the relevant HLA type showed in public TCR beta signatures. Notes on the study in general: Within the response measured ex vivo, HLA-C-restricted CMV-specific TCR beta clonotypes were dominant.

TCRdb used MiXCR to reprocess the reads, holding one entry per CDR3 protein. The repertoire holds 560,000 or so distinct CDR3 sequences, with 15% to 20% as singletons. The CDR3 extends over 15 amino acids. V was clipped by 1 base and J by 0 bases, with 12 bases between them. Germline CDR1 reads SQVTM; CDR2 reads ANQGSEA. On this clonotype: As yet, its antigen is unknown.

The J gene is TRBJ1-2, the V gene TRBV29-1; D is uncertain. The sequence came from a human donor in good health (CMV status not recorded). Some clones in this sample may be carry-over from other donors' samples. Sequenced input: CD8+ T cells from PBMCs. The CDR3 region has the DNA TGCAGCGTTGAAGTCAGAGGAGAAACTAACTATGGCTACACCTTC. Its translation is CSVEVRGETNYGYTF.